This TCR beta chain is from a study of cytomegalovirus exposure and HLA in healthy donors. The PCR used 60 Vbeta and 13 Jbeta primers. Sequencing was performed with immunoSEQ multiplex PCR; in TCRdb, only in-frame clones are kept and a portion is missing. The sample contains some 160,000 clones, roughly 67% of which appear only once. V gave up 3 bases and J gave up 7 bases, with 19 bases separating them. The CDR3 has 16 residues. Germline V lookup: CDR1 MGHDK, CDR2 SYGVNS. The sample consisted of PBMCs. The J gene is TRBJ2-1, the V gene TRBV25-1, with D maybe TRBD1 (6 bases). The sequence derives from a woman aged 18 to 35 in good health and CMV-seropositive. CDR3 protein: CASSDAGTLQGNEQFF. DNA of the CDR3: TGTGCCAGCAGTGACGCTGGGACCCTCCAGGGGAATGAGCAGTTCTTC.